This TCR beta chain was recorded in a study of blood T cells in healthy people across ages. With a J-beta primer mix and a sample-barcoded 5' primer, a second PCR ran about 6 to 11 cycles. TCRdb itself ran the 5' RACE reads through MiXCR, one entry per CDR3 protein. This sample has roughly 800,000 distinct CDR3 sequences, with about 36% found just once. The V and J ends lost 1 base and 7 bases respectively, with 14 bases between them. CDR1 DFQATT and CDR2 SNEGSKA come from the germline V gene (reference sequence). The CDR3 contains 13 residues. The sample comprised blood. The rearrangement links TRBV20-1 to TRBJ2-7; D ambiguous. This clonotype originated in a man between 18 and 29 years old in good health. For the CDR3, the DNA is TGCAGTGCTAGAGGGACCTATGAGTGGGAGCAGTACTTC. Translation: CSARGTYEWEQYF.